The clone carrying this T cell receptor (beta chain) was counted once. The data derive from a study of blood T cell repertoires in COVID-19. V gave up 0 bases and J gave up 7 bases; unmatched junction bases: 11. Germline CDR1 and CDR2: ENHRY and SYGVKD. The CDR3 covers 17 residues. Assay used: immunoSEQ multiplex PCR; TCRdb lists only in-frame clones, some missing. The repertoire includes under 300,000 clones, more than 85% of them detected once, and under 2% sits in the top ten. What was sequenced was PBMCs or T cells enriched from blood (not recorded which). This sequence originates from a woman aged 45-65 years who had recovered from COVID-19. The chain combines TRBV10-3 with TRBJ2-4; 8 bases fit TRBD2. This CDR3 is CAISESRVAGGTNIQYF. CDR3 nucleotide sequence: TGTGCCATCAGTGAGTCGAGGGTCGCGGGAGGAACTAACATTCAGTACTTC.